Listed below are T cell receptor beta chains from one sample, sequenced in a study of Ad26.COV2.S vaccination and SARS-CoV-2 variants. The method was immunoSEQ multiplex PCR; TCRdb's version includes in-frame clones alone and lacks a portion of them. Of 300,000 to 400,000 clones in the sample, more than 75% were seen once. The material sequenced was peripheral blood, taken in a trial of Ad26.COV2.S vaccine versus placebo. The receptor set was obtained from a person between 18 and 65 years old who received the Ad26.COV2.S COVID-19 vaccine or a placebo. Each CDR3 is given with its conserved first and last residue. D genes are given only for firm matches. A clone size is listed for some rows: how often the clone was seen (once, few, many), or a class if it is expanded.

v_gene,abundance,d_gene,j_gene,CDR3aa,CDR3nt
TRBV30,NA,TRBD1,TRBJ1-3,CAWRRTGGGGNTIYF,TGTGCCTGGAGGAGGACAGGGGGCGGTGGAAACACCATATATTTT
TRBV7-9,NA,NA,TRBJ1-6,CASSPGVEYSPLHF,TGTGCCAGCAGCCCAGGCGTCGAGTATTCACCCCTCCACTTT
TRBV3-1/TRBV3-2,NA,NA,TRBJ2-5,CASSATSKDQYF,TGTGCCAGCAGCGCCACCTCGAAGGACCAGTACTTC
TRBV30,once,TRBD2,TRBJ2-1,CAWSVDPSGRGNEQFF,TGTGCCTGGAGTGTAGACCCTAGCGGGAGGGGCAATGAGCAGTTCTTC
TRBV12-5,NA,NA,TRBJ2-7,CASGHGLRGFYEQYF,TGTGCTAGTGGCCATGGGCTACGGGGGTTCTACGAGCAGTACTTC
TRBV12-5,NA,TRBD2,TRBJ2-3,CASAHGTTIQGSQYF,TGTGCTAGTGCCCATGGGACTACCATTCAAGGGTCGCAGTATTTT
TRBV7-2,NA,TRBD2,TRBJ2-7,CASSFSPGRYEQYF,TGTGCCAGCAGCTTCTCTCCCGGGAGGTACGAGCAGTACTTC
TRBV7-2,NA,TRBD2,TRBJ2-3,CASSLVVSGGGAIADTQYF,TGTGCCAGCAGCTTAGTGGTTTCTGGCGGGGGGGCCATAGCAGATACGCAGTATTTT
TRBV19,few,NA,TRBJ1-2,CASSQGQYYGYTF,TGTGCCAGTAGCCAGGGGCAGTACTATGGCTACACCTTC
TRBV5-6,NA,TRBD2,TRBJ2-7,CASREPGLAGSGEQYF,TGTGCCAGCAGGGAACCGGGACTAGCGGGATCTGGCGAGCAGTACTTC
TRBV27,NA,NA,TRBJ2-7,CASRLGPAGSYEQYF,TGTGCCAGCAGACTGGGACCTGCGGGCTCCTACGAGCAGTACTTC
TRBV2,NA,TRBD1,TRBJ1-1,CASSRDSTEAFF,TGTGCCAGCAGTCGGGACAGCACTGAAGCTTTCTTT
TRBV5-4,NA,NA,TRBJ2-3,CASSRGSASVTDTQYF,TGTGCCAGCAGCCGGGGCTCGGCGAGCGTCACAGATACGCAGTATTTT
TRBV3-1/TRBV3-2,NA,NA,TRBJ1-2,CASSHLGTDGRYGYTF,TGTGCCAGCAGCCACCTCGGGACCGACGGACGGTATGGCTACACCTTC
TRBV5-1,NA,NA,TRBJ2-7,CASSLVVGPYEQYF,TGCGCCAGCAGCTTGGTTGTGGGGCCTTACGAGCAGTACTTC
TRBV25-1,NA,TRBD1,TRBJ1-4,CASSERGQGNEKLFF,TGTGCCAGCAGTGAACGGGGACAGGGAAATGAAAAACTGTTTTTT
TRBV12-3/TRBV12-4,NA,NA,TRBJ1-2,CASRLQQNGYTF,TGTGCCAGCAGACTCCAACAGAATGGCTACACCTTC